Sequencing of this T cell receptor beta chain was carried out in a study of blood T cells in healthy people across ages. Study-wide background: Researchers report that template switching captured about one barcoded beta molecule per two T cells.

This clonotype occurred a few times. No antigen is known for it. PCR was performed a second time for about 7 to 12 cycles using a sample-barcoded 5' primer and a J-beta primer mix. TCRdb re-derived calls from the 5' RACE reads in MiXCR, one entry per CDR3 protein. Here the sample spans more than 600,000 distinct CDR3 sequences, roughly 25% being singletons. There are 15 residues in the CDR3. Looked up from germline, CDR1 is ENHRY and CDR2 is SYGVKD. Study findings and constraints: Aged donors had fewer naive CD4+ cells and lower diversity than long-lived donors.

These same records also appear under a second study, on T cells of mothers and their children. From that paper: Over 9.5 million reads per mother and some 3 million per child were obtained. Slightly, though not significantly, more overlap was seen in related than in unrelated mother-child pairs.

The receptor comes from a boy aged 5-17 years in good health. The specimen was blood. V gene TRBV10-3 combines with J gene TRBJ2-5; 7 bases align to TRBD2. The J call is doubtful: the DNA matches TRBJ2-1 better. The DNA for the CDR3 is TGTGCCATCACACCGGGGACTACGGGGGGCAATGAGCAGTTCTTC. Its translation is CAITPGTTGGNEQFF.